This T cell receptor beta chain was captured in a study of CD8+CD57+ T cells in acquired aplastic anemia. The TCR beta profiling, which covered VDJ combination and CDR3 sequence, was carried out using genomic DNA as the template. TCRdb used MiXCR to reprocess the reads, holding one entry per CDR3 protein. The sample contains about 190,000 distinct CDR3 sequences, more than 45% of which appear only once. Whoever was chosen for sequencing had shown CD8+CD57+ cell expansion by flow cytometry. This clonotype was detected ten times or more. The CDR3 extends over 11 amino acids. V shed 6 bases and J 5 bases; nucleotides not matched to a gene: 4. Germline lookup yields CDR1 DFQATT and CDR2 SNEGSKA (reference sequence).

The chain links TRBV20-1 to TRBJ2-7; 7 bases line up with TRBD2. This TCR was sampled from a human donor with aplastic anemia. Sequencing input: sorted CD4+, CD8+, or CD8+CD57+ T cells (not recorded which) from PBMCs. The CDR3 reads CSAAGRNEQYF. The CDR3 DNA sequence: TGCAGTGCAGCGGGGCGTAACGAGCAGTACTTC.